This is a list of T cell receptor beta chains from one sample in a study of blood T cell repertoires in COVID-19. TCRdb's table, derived via immunoSEQ multiplex PCR, lists solely in-frame clones and lacks some. Here the sample spans under 300,000 clones, 65% to 80% being singletons. The sample taken for sequencing was peripheral blood. These receptors came from a middle-aged woman with active or convalescent COVID-19. CDR3s include the opening cysteine and the closing phenylalanine or tryptophan. A D gene is named only where the DNA matches it firmly. Rows give clone size only sometimes, using once, few, many, or a class for an expanded clone.

CASSSTGLSGNTIYF,TGCGCCAGCAGCTCGACAGGGCTCTCTGGAAACACCATATATTTT,TRBJ1-3,few,TRBV5-1,TRBD1
CASSVQGIGTEAFF,TGCGCCAGCAGCGTACAGGGGATAGGCACTGAAGCTTTCTTT,TRBJ1-1,.,TRBV5-1,TRBD1
CASSYYAGRTGELFF,TGTGCCAGCAGTTATTACGCCGGGAGGACGGGGGAGCTGTTTTTT,TRBJ2-2,.,TRBV6-6,TRBD2
CASSEGRGTGELFF,TGTGCCAGCAGTGAAGGGCGGGGGACCGGGGAGCTGTTTTTT,TRBJ2-2,.,TRBV2,TRBD2
CAWRDRANTEAFF,TGTGCCTGGAGGGACAGGGCGAACACTGAAGCTTTCTTT,TRBJ1-1,.,TRBV30,TRBD1
CAGSQGPNTEAFF,TGTGCCGGTTCCCAGGGCCCGAACACTGAAGCTTTCTTT,TRBJ1-1,.,TRBV6-5,.
CASSDQQGRSDTQYF,TGTGCCAGCAGTGACCAACAGGGGCGGTCAGATACGCAGTATTTT,TRBJ2-3,.,TRBV6-1,TRBD1
CATSDSYRRNTGELFF,TGTGCCACCAGTGATTCGTACAGGAGGAACACCGGGGAGCTGTTTTTT,TRBJ2-2,once,TRBV24-1,.
CASSLVAGFSYEQYF,TGCGCCAGCAGCTTGGTAGCAGGGTTCTCCTACGAGCAGTACTTC,TRBJ2-7,few,TRBV5-1,.
CASSGGEGDQPQHF,TGTGCCAGCAGTGGGGGGGAAGGGGATCAGCCCCAGCATTTT,TRBJ1-5,.,TRBV2,.
CSVEHRNYGYTF,TGCAGCGTTGAGCACAGGAACTATGGCTACACCTTC,TRBJ1-2,.,TRBV29-1,.
CASSEFGTGGPRTEAFF,TGTGCCAGCAGTGAATTTGGGACAGGGGGCCCAAGGACTGAAGCTTTCTTT,TRBJ1-1,.,TRBV25-1,TRBD1
CSVEDSDARTGAQHF,TGCAGCGTTGAAGATTCGGACGCCCGCACCGGGGCCCAGCATTTT,TRBJ1-5,.,TRBV29-1,.
CASSYERNTEAFF,TGTGCCAGCAGTTACGAGCGGAACACTGAAGCTTTCTTT,TRBJ1-1,once,TRBV27,.
CASSQVAGANSPLHF,TGTGCCAGCAGCCAAGTCGCAGGGGCTAATTCACCCCTCCACTTT,TRBJ1-6,.,TRBV3-1/TRBV3-2,.
CASRLSGTGDTGELFF,TGCGCCAGCAGGTTATCCGGGACAGGGGACACCGGGGAGCTGTTTTTT,TRBJ2-2,.,TRBV5-1,TRBD1
CASSPQDDYGYTF,TGTGCCAGCAGCCCACAGGATGACTATGGCTACACCTTC,TRBJ1-2,many,TRBV2,.
CASSQSQEQPQHF,TGCGCCAGCAGCCAATCACAGGAGCAGCCCCAGCATTTT,TRBJ1-5,.,TRBV4-1,.
CASRPGQGNEKLFF,TGTGCCAGCAGACCGGGACAGGGAAATGAAAAACTGTTTTTT,TRBJ1-4,few,TRBV6-5,TRBD1
CASIGLAGRQETQYF,TGTGCCAGCATAGGGCTAGCGGGGAGACAAGAGACCCAGTACTTC,TRBJ2-5,.,TRBV28,TRBD2
CAAGGRKETQYF,TGTGCGGCAGGGGGGCGCAAAGAGACCCAGTACTTC,TRBJ2-5,few,TRBV15,.
CASSLGRDRLQPQHF,TGTGCCAGCAGCTTAGGGCGGGACAGACTTCAGCCCCAGCATTTT,TRBJ1-5,.,TRBV7-8,TRBD1
CASSPDRTYGYTF,TGTGCCAGCAGCCCTGACAGAACATATGGCTACACCTTC,TRBJ1-2,.,TRBV3-1/TRBV3-2,.
CAWMAANYGYTF,TGTGCCTGGATGGCCGCTAACTATGGCTACACCTTC,TRBJ1-2,.,TRBV30,.
CASSLSGGAQHF,TGTGCCAGCAGTCTCTCGGGCGGGGCCCAGCATTTT,TRBJ1-5,.,TRBV12-3/TRBV12-4,.
CAISDRQETQYF,TGTGCCATCAGTGACAGGCAAGAGACCCAGTACTTC,TRBJ2-5,.,TRBV10-3,.
CATSDLLPTGFMPYNTEAFF,TGTGCCACCAGTGATTTGTTACCTACAGGATTTATGCCTTATAACACTGAAGCTTTCTTT,TRBJ1-1,.,TRBV24-1,.
CATSRDFSSTDTQYF,TGTGCCACCAGCCGGGACTTCTCTAGCACAGATACGCAGTATTTT,TRBJ2-3,.,TRBV10-3,.
CASSVSGVETQYF,TGTGCCAGCAGCGTCAGCGGGGTAGAGACCCAGTACTTC,TRBJ2-5,few,TRBV9,TRBD2
CASSPATSGYEQYF,TGTGCCAGCAGCCCCGCGACTAGCGGGTACGAGCAGTACTTC,TRBJ2-7,once,TRBV7-2,TRBD2
CASSLAVSQGGNQNYGYTF,TGTGCCAGCAGCTTAGCGGTTAGCCAGGGGGGCAACCAGAACTATGGCTACACCTTC,TRBJ1-2,once,TRBV11-2,TRBD1
CSVDRTGFTSTNGGYTF,TGCAGCGTTGATAGGACAGGGTTCACCTCGACTAATGGAGGCTACACCTTC,TRBJ1-2,.,TRBV29-1,TRBD1
CASSLAPRGEKGGELFF,TGTGCCAGCAGCTTAGCCCCCCGGGGGGAGAAAGGAGGGGAGCTGTTTTTT,TRBJ2-2,.,TRBV7-6,TRBD2
CASSLGRGRDMNTEAFF,TGTGCCAGCAGCTTAGGCCGTGGCAGAGACATGAACACTGAAGCTTTCTTT,TRBJ1-1,.,TRBV13,.
CASSSLGQENTEAFF,TGTGCCAGCAGTTCCTTAGGACAGGAGAACACTGAAGCTTTCTTT,TRBJ1-1,.,TRBV27,TRBD1
CATRRTVGGELFF,TGTGCCACCCGTAGGACAGTTGGCGGGGAGCTGTTTTTT,TRBJ2-2,.,TRBV24-1,.
CASSYSQGSSEAFF,TGTGCCAGCAGTTACAGTCAGGGATCCTCTGAAGCTTTCTTT,TRBJ1-1,.,TRBV6-5,.
CASSWADRERGYTF,TGTGCCAGCAGCTGGGCTGACAGGGAGCGGGGCTACACCTTC,TRBJ1-2,.,TRBV5-6,TRBD1
CASSQGAGDPYEQYF,TGTGCCAGCAGCCAGGGAGCGGGGGACCCCTACGAGCAGTACTTC,TRBJ2-7,.,TRBV3-1/TRBV3-2,TRBD2
CASSQRPTDSPLHF,TGTGCCAGCAGCCAACGACCGACAGATTCACCCCTCCACTTT,TRBJ1-6,.,TRBV11-2,.
CAWSVLEGSSPLHF,TGTGCCTGGAGTGTACTGGAGGGGAGTTCACCCCTCCACTTT,TRBJ1-6,once,TRBV30,.
CASSETQGSTEAFF,TGTGCCAGCAGTGAGACTCAGGGGAGTACTGAAGCTTTCTTT,TRBJ1-1,.,TRBV6-1,.
CASSSRQGRAFF,TGTGCCAGCAGCTCAAGGCAGGGAAGAGCTTTCTTT,TRBJ1-1,.,TRBV13,.